These 23 T cell receptor beta chains were sequenced from one sample in a study of T cells in Graves' hyperthyroidism and ophthalmopathy. RNA transcripts were the template for amplifying TCR beta CDR3 regions. In the first-round RT-PCR of the TCR CDR3, the HTBI primer set was used. TCRdb passed the multiplex PCR reads through MiXCR, listing each CDR3 protein once. The top ten hold about a tenth of the sample, which has hundreds of thousands of distinct CDR3 sequences, 14% seen once. Sequencing used blood. The receptors were gathered from a woman aged 18-35 years with Graves' hyperthyroidism.

The rearrangement links TRBV6-1 to TRBJ2-2; D is perhaps TRBD1 or TRBD2 (6 bases each). This CDR3 is 16 amino acids long. Per the germline V gene, CDR1 is MNHNS and CDR2 is SASEGT. With 7 bases removed from V and 1 base from J, the gap between germline ends came to 16 bases. CDR3 nucleotides: TGTGCCAGCAACTCTATCGGGGGCCTGAACACCGGGGAGCTGTTTTTT. Translating it yields CASNSIGGLNTGELFF.

The sample holds many counts of this clonotype. The V and J genes are TRBV27 and TRBJ1-1; D possibly corresponds to TRBD1 (5 bases). The CDR3 is 15 residues long. Germline assignment: CDR1 MNHEY and CDR2 SMNVEV (reference sequence). V lost 4 bases, J lost 3 bases, and 15 bases lay in between. The CDR3 spells CASSSLSRGDTEAFF. In nucleotides, the CDR3 is TGTGCCAGCAGTTCCCTTAGTCGAGGGGACACTGAAGCTTTCTTT.

This clonotype came up many times. V is TRBV6-2 or TRBV6-3 and J is TRBJ2-1; no reliable D call. CDR3 length equals 13 residues. Trimming took off 6 bases at V and 8 bases at J, with 14 bases between the two ends. Germline CDR1 and CDR2: MNHEY and SVGEGT. The CDR3 sequence: CASSLSSDHEQFF. The CDR3 coding sequence is TGTGCCAGCAGCTTATCATCCGACCATGAGCAGTTCTTC.

The chain uses TRBV7-9 and TRBJ1-1; TRBD1 matches 9 bases. Germline V gene lookup returns CDR1 SEHNR and CDR2 FQNEAQ (reference sequence). The junction had 8 bases not matched to a gene; V was cut back by 6 bases and J by 6 bases. The CDR3 has 14 residues. The CDR3 spells CASRPGTGTPEAFF. The CDR3 region has the DNA TGTGCCAGCAGACCCGGGACAGGGACCCCTGAAGCTTTCTTT.

This chain connects TRBV18 to TRBJ2-7; maybe TRBD2 (5 bases). Germline-derived CDR1 and CDR2 are KGHSH and LQKENI. V gave up 4 bases and J gave up 5 bases, with 12 bases separating them. The CDR3 has 13 residues. The CDR3 bases are TGTGCCAGCTCACTGCCGGGAATCAACGAGCAGTACTTC. It encodes CASSLPGINEQYF.

This clonotype was detected many times. The chain couples TRBV20-1 to TRBJ2-1, with 10 nucleotides matching TRBD2. CDR1 and CDR2 (germline): DFQATT, SNEGSKA (reference sequence). The CDR3 runs 14 residues. V gave up 3 bases and J gave up 5 bases; unmatched junction bases: 4. Here the CDR3 reads CSASALAGNNEQFF. Written as DNA, the CDR3 is TGCAGTGCTAGTGCACTAGCGGGGAACAATGAGCAGTTCTTC.

This clonotype appeared a few times. One end of the junction is discordant with germline, which a read error may explain. The chain couples TRBV2 to TRBJ2-7, with a tentative D call TRBD2 (5 bases). This CDR3 spans 13 amino acids. Germline V gene lookup returns CDR1 SNHLY and CDR2 FYNNEI. The CDR3, as DNA: TGTGCCATCAGTTACCGGGAACCAGACGAGCAGTACTTC. Residues: CAISYREPDEQYF.

This chain joins TRBV4-3 and TRBJ2-1; perhaps TRBD2 as D (6 bases). Trimming left V 1 base short and J 0 bases short, with 13 bases between. The germline CDR1 and CDR2 sequences are LGHNA and YSLEER. The CDR3 runs to 17 residues. The CDR3 DNA follows: TGCGCCAGCAGCCAAGGTATGCCCGGGAGCTCCTACAATGAGCAGTTCTTC. This encodes CASSQGMPGSSYNEQFF.

At least ten counts were recorded for this clonotype. The rearrangement uses TRBV28 and TRBJ1-5; possibly TRBD1 for D (5 bases). V dropped 4 bases and J dropped 7 bases, with 11 bases sitting between them. This CDR3 is 13 amino acids long. Per germline, CDR1 MDHEN and CDR2 SYDVKM. The CDR3 loop reads CASSWGRGQPQHF. The CDR3 bases are TGTGCCAGCAGTTGGGGGAGGGGACAGCCCCAGCATTTT.

This clonotype was observed many times. The chain uses TRBV5-1 and TRBJ2-2; 10 bases are shared with TRBD2. CDR1 and CDR2 from the germline V gene are SGHRS and YFSETQ. Losses at the gene ends were 5 bases for V and 1 base for J; bases not matched to a gene: 8. This CDR3 comprises 17 residues. The CDR3 loop is CASRRTSGIENTGELFF. DNA for the CDR3: TGCGCCAGCAGAAGAACTAGCGGGATTGAGAACACCGGGGAGCTGTTTTTT.

In this sample, this clonotype turned up many times. The chain links TRBV2 to TRBJ1-2; D is undetermined. The V end was cut by 3 bases, the J end by 2 bases, with 10 bases between. The V gene's germline CDR1 is SNHLY and CDR2 FYNNEI. CDR3 length equals 14 residues. The CDR3 nucleotides read TGTGCCAGCAGTGATGCGGGTGAGAACTATGGCTACACCTTC. Amino acid sequence: CASSDAGENYGYTF.

This clonotype was seen a few times. The chain recombines TRBV15 with TRBJ2-1; TRBD2 agrees at 8 bases. This CDR3 spans 16 amino acids. Germline-derived CDR1 and CDR2 are LNHNV and YYDKDF (reference sequence). Trimming cost V 1 base and J 3 bases; bases outside gene matches: 5. The CDR3 DNA follows: TGTGCCACCAGCAGAGGGCCGGGGGGGAACTACAATGAGCAGTTCTTC. Amino acid sequence: CATSRGPGGNYNEQFF.

This clonotype was seen a handful of times. J is TRBJ2-7 and V is TRBV9, with TRBD2 matching 10 bases. The trim removed 7 bases at V and 6 bases at J, leaving 7 bases unmatched. The CDR3 contains 13 residues. CDR1 and CDR2 from the germline V gene are SGDLS and YYNGEE. The DNA of the CDR3 is TGTGCCAGCGATGCTAGCGGGAGTGGCGAGCAGTACTTC. It specifies CASDASGSGEQYF.

This clonotype has a count of ten or more. The chain carries TRBV30 and TRBJ2-1, with 8 bases lining up with TRBD2. CDR3 size: 20 residues. The germline CDR1 and CDR2 sequences are GTSNPN and SVGIG (reference sequence). V trimming: 3 bases; J trimming: 0 bases; junction bases outside the gene matches: 19. CDR3 sequence (DNA): TGTGCCTGGAGCTTTTCCGTGAGTAGCGGGACCCAGAGCTCCTACAATGAGCAGTTCTTC. Translated: CAWSFSVSSGTQSSYNEQFF.

At least ten counts were recorded for this clonotype. V gene TRBV20-1 combines with J gene TRBJ2-1; D may correspond to TRBD1 or TRBD2 (5 bases each). CDR1 is DFQATT, CDR2 SNEGSKA, per germline (reference sequence). This CDR3 has 13 amino acids. V lost 1 base and J 4 bases, leaving 8 bases between the germline ends. This chain's CDR3 is CSARGGGYNEQFF. CDR3 DNA sequence: TGCAGTGCTAGAGGTGGGGGTTACAATGAGCAGTTCTTC.

This clonotype occurred many times. The chain combines TRBV18 with TRBJ1-5; no clear D. The V gene lost 6 bases and the J gene lost 1 base, with 7 bases spanning the gap. The CDR3 extends over 13 amino acids. Germline CDR1 reads KGHSH; CDR2 reads LQKENI. CDR3 residues: CASSELSNQPQHF. In DNA, the CDR3 is TGTGCCAGCTCCGAATTGAGCAATCAGCCCCAGCATTTT.

The chain has TRBV2 and TRBJ2-2, with D possibly TRBD1 on 6 matching bases. This CDR3 is built from 14 residues. V lost 6 bases, J lost 7 bases, and 15 bases lay in between. CDR1 is SNHLY and CDR2 is FYNNEI in the germline V gene. The CDR3 region is CASSSYRVHGELFF. CDR3 coding DNA: TGTGCCAGCAGCTCTTACAGGGTACACGGGGAGCTGTTTTTT.

The chain combines TRBV6-5 with TRBJ2-5; D could derive from TRBD1 or TRBD2 (5 bases each). Trimming shortened V by 2 bases and J by 4 bases, and 11 bases separated the two germline ends. In germline, CDR1 is MNHEY, CDR2 SVGAGI. The CDR3 is 14 amino acids. The CDR3 DNA is TGTGCCAGCAGTTACAGTGAGGGGCCAGAGACCCAGTACTTC. The encoded protein is CASSYSEGPETQYF.

This clonotype was recorded many times. The V gene is TRBV11-3, the J gene TRBJ2-1; tentative D call: TRBD2 (6 bases). The CDR3 totals 15 residues. V shed 1 base and J shed 4 bases, with 11 bases lying between them. Per germline, CDR1 SGHNT and CDR2 YENEEA. The CDR3 is CASSLVISGYNEQFF. The CDR3 DNA follows: TGTGCCAGCAGCTTAGTTATTAGCGGTTACAATGAGCAGTTCTTC.

This clonotype was seen ten or more times. The chain combines TRBV7-8 with TRBJ2-6; D gene ambiguous. Germline V lookup: CDR1 SGHVS, CDR2 FQNEAQ. The CDR3 covers 17 residues. Between the trimmed V and J ends, which lost 5 bases and 0 bases, there was a span of 14 bases. The CDR3 spells CASSLLALFSGANVLTF. CDR3 DNA sequence: TGTGCCAGCAGCCTACTGGCCCTTTTCTCTGGGGCCAACGTCCTGACTTTC.

This chain uses TRBV19 with TRBJ1-1, with a weak D call TRBD1 (5 bases). The CDR3 runs to 14 residues. V was pared by 7 bases and J by 5 bases, with 17 bases between. CDR1 and CDR2 (germline): LNHDA, SQIVND (reference sequence). CDR3 sequence reads: CASTRPGTVTEAFF. The CDR3 DNA is TGTGCCAGTACCCGGCCAGGGACGGTAACTGAAGCTTTCTTT.

This clonotype has only a few counts. The CDR3 reads CASSSRTSGSLGKNIQYF. DNA for the CDR3: TGTGCCAGCAGCTCCCGGACTAGCGGGAGTTTGGGCAAAAACATTCAGTACTTC. This chain uses TRBV11-2 with TRBJ2-4; 13 bases are shared with TRBD2. V lost 4 bases, J lost 3 bases, and 9 bases stayed unmatched. CDR3 length: 18 amino acids. Germline CDR1 reads SGHAT; CDR2 reads FQNNGV. Using reference TRBV11-2 and TRBJ2-4 for the parts outside the CDR3, the full variable domain is EAGVAQSPRYKIIEKRQSVAFWCNPISGHATLYWYQQILGQGPKLLIQFQNNGVVDDSQLPKDRFSAERLKGVDSTLKIQPAKLEDSAVYLCASSSRTSGSLGKNIQYFGAGTRLSVL.

The table lists this clonotype with many counts. V is TRBV6-1 and J is TRBJ2-1; D gene ambiguous. This CDR3 comprises 12 residues. Per germline, CDR1 MNHNS and CDR2 SASEGT. The V and J ends lost 6 bases and 1 base respectively, with 4 bases between them. The CDR3 loop reads CASRTSYNEQFF. CDR3 in DNA: TGTGCCAGCAGGACATCCTACAATGAGCAGTTCTTC.